The clone carrying this T cell receptor (beta chain) rates as medium-sized. What it binds is not known. Regions amplified from RNA transcripts were the TCR beta CDR3 regions. First-round RT-PCR with HTBI primers amplified the TCR CDR3 region. Each CDR3 protein gets one entry after TCRdb re-called the multiplex PCR reads with MiXCR. This sample has about 660,000 distinct CDR3 sequences, with roughly 46% found just once. This entry comes from a study of T cells in Graves' hyperthyroidism and ophthalmopathy. Study conclusions and caveats: Using 13 V-J features, a model discriminated ophthalmopathy from stable hyperthyroidism.

CDR1 is SGHTA and CDR2 is FQGNSA in the germline V gene. The CDR3 is 14 residues long. V gave up 1 base and J gave up 5 bases, with 11 bases separating them. Sequenced material: peripheral blood or thyroid tissue (not recorded which). J is TRBJ1-1 and V is TRBV7-2, with D perhaps TRBD1 (5 bases). This clonotype originated in an adult man with Graves' disease, either hyperthyroidism or ophthalmopathy (not recorded which). The CDR3 DNA reads TGTGCCAGCAGCTTAGTCCCAGGGATAACTGAAGCTTTCTTT. It encodes CASSLVPGITEAFF.